This is a list of T cell receptor beta chains from one sample in a study of T-cell memory formation after mild COVID-19. TCRdb passed the 5' RACE reads through MiXCR, listing each CDR3 protein once. Among some 270,000 distinct CDR3 sequences listed, 15% were seen once. Sequencing was carried out using PBMCs or a T cell subset sorted from them (not recorded which). These receptors were obtained from an adult woman who had mild COVID-19 (a few samples of this study predate the infection). Cell type and time point are not known. Each CDR3 is given with its conserved first and last residue. Each record gives: clone size, J gene, V gene, D gene, CDR3 DNA, CDR3 protein. A D gene is named only where the DNA matches it firmly. Clone size is shown for a subset of rows, as once, few, many or a class of expanded clone.

.	TRBJ2-2	TRBV12-3/TRBV12-4	TRBD1	TGTGCCAGCACCGGGACAGCGAACACCGGGGAGCTGTTTTTT	CASTGTANTGELFF
few	TRBJ2-7	TRBV9	TRBD2	TGTGCCAGCAGCCGCCCGGGGGGTTACGAGCAGTACTTC	CASSRPGGYEQYF
few	TRBJ1-1	TRBV20-1	.	TGCAGTGCTTCCGGATACAGGGATGCGTGGTCGAACACTGAAGCTTTCTTT	CSASGYRDAWSNTEAFF
.	TRBJ2-5	TRBV7-2	.	TGTGCCAGCAGCTTCGATCCGGGGCTCGGAGAGACCCAGTACTTC	CASSFDPGLGETQYF
few	TRBJ2-3	TRBV7-9	TRBD1	TGTGCCAGCAGCTTATCCGGCAGGGGGCAGACAGATACGCAGTATTTT	CASSLSGRGQTDTQYF
.	TRBJ1-2	TRBV5-1	.	TGCGCCAGCAGCCCGGAGGGGGGGGCCTATGGCTACACCTTC	CASSPEGGAYGYTF
few	TRBJ1-5	TRBV20-1	.	TGCAGTGCTAGAGGCGCCCAGGGAGCGAGCAATCAGCCCCAGCATTTT	CSARGAQGASNQPQHF
.	TRBJ1-5	TRBV4-1	.	TGCGCCAGCAGCCAAGACCAGGGTTATCAGCCCCAGCATTTT	CASSQDQGYQPQHF
many	TRBJ1-1	TRBV25-1	.	TGTGCCAGCAGTGTAGGAACTGAAGCTTTCTTT	CASSVGTEAFF
few	TRBJ2-5	TRBV7-8	.	TGTGCCAGCAGCTTATCAAGAGAAGAGACCCAGTACTTC	CASSLSREETQYF
few	TRBJ2-5	TRBV7-2	.	TGTGCCAGCAGCTTAGCTCATACTGGGGGCCAAGAGACCCAGTACTTC	CASSLAHTGGQETQYF
.	TRBJ2-2	TRBV4-2	.	TGTGCCAGCAGCTCCCGACTGGGCTGGAGTGTTAACGGGGAGCTGTTTTTT	CASSSRLGWSVNGELFF
few	TRBJ2-3	TRBV15	TRBD2	TGTGCCACGGTCCGCGGGAGAGTATATAGGACAGATACGCAGTATTTT	CATVRGRVYRTDTQYF
many	TRBJ2-1	TRBV5-1	.	TGCGCCAGCAGCTTGGAGGGCAGGGGCCCTTTAGGACAGTTCTTC	CASSLEGRGPLGQFF
.	TRBJ1-1	TRBV12-3/TRBV12-4	.	TGTGCCAGCAGTACCCTCGGACTGATGAACACTGAAGCTTTCTTT	CASSTLGLMNTEAFF
many	TRBJ2-2	TRBV19	.	TGTGCCAGTAGTATCCCCTGGGCCGGGGAGCTGTTTTTT	CASSIPWAGELFF
.	TRBJ2-3	TRBV7-9	.	TGTGCCAGCAGCTTAGTCCGGTTCGGCACAGATACGCAGTATTTT	CASSLVRFGTDTQYF
few	TRBJ1-1	TRBV29-1	TRBD1	TGCAGCGTGGACAGGGGAAGCCTGAAAGCTTTCTTT	CSVDRGSLKAFF
.	TRBJ1-1	TRBV7-8	.	TGTGCCAGCAGCTTAGTAGTGGAAACTGAAGCTTTCTTT	CASSLVVETEAFF
.	TRBJ2-7	TRBV18	TRBD1	TGTGCCAGCTCACCGGGGACAGACGCCTACGAGCAGTACTTC	CASSPGTDAYEQYF
.	TRBJ2-1	TRBV9	.	TGTGCCAGCAGCGTAGTAGGGTACAATGAGCAGTTCTTC	CASSVVGYNEQFF
few	TRBJ2-2	TRBV7-3	TRBD1	TGTGCCAGCAGCTCGGGACAGCCCACCGGGGAGCTGTTTTTT	CASSSGQPTGELFF